Shown below are 3 T cell receptor beta chains from a single sample sequenced in a study of cytotoxic CD8 clonotypes in ibrutinib-treated CLL. Some clones are missing from TCRdb's copy, which holds only in-frame ones; the method was immunoSEQ multiplex PCR. The data contain tens of thousands of clones, around 60% of them singletons. The sequencing used PBMCs, collected after 24 months of ibrutinib treatment. All receptors derive from a human donor with chronic lymphocytic leukemia.

This chain uses TRBV7-2 with TRBJ2-4; D remains ambiguous. The CDR3 covers 14 residues. CDR1 and CDR2 from the germline V gene are SGHTA and FQGNSA. V lost 1 base and J 1 base, leaving 5 bases between the germline ends. CDR3 nucleotides: TGTGCCAGCAGCTTAGTAGTTGCCAAAAACATTCAGTACTTC. It translates to CASSLVVAKNIQYF.

This clone was counted a few times. This chain uses TRBV30 with TRBJ1-4; unclear D gene. The CDR3 runs 14 residues. CDR1 is GTSNPN and CDR2 is SVGIG in the germline V gene (reference sequence). V was cut by 1 base and J by 5 bases, with 11 bases left in between. CDR3 in amino acids: CAWSGPYGNEKLFF. In DNA, the CDR3 is TGTGCCTGGAGTGGACCCTACGGAAATGAAAAACTGTTTTTT.

The gene calls are TRBV7-2 and TRBJ2-7, with D possibly TRBD2 on 6 matching bases. The V gene's germline CDR1 is SGHTA and CDR2 FQGNSA. The CDR3 loop spans 15 amino acids. The V end was cut by 5 bases, the J end by 4 bases, with 18 bases between. For the CDR3, the DNA is TGTGCCAGCAGCCAGGGACTGGCGATTGCGTACGAGCAGTACTTC. Residues: CASSQGLAIAYEQYF.